The clone carrying this T cell receptor beta chain was detected only a few times. The data were obtained in a study of blood T cell repertoires in COVID-19. Overall study: Sites across the United States, Italy and Spain contributed samples from acute and convalescent COVID-19. PBMCs, B-cell-depleted T cells, or T cells were the source of the cDNA or gDNA that made up the material.

In the study's own analysis: Reference gene primer amplification gave nucleated cell count estimates. Assay used: immunoSEQ multiplex PCR; TCRdb lists only in-frame clones, some missing. V and J calls and clone size are copied from that table; D and trimming were computed from the DNA. The sample shows some 30,000 clones, roughly nine tenths of them seen only once. V was cut by 4 bases and J by 1 base, with 18 bases left in between. Per the germline V gene, CDR1 is MGHRA and CDR2 is YSYEKL. This CDR3 is built from 17 residues. This rearrangement joins TRBV4-1 to TRBJ2-3; maybe TRBD2 (5 bases). Sequencing input: peripheral blood. The origin of this receptor is a woman aged 80 or over with active or convalescent COVID-19. For the CDR3, the DNA is TGCGCCAGCAGCCTCACTGCCGGGAACGACGGCACAGATACGCAGTATTTT. It yields the protein CASSLTAGNDGTDTQYF.